What follows are 30 T cell receptor beta chains derived from one specimen sequenced in a study of Tregs in tolerant kidney transplant recipients. Clones were read by immunoSEQ multiplex PCR, and TCRdb kept only the in-frame ones, dropping some. Of about 100,000 clones in the sample, more than 85% were seen once. Recipients received nonmyeloablative bone marrow transplants from related graft donors, with transient mixed chimerism. The sequencing here drew on CD4+ T cells from blood (PBMCs), taken 12 months after the transplant. The source is a human patient who received a combined kidney and bone marrow transplant. Some T cells may be supplied by the graft donor.

On this clone itself: At one end, the junction sequence differs from germline, possibly due to a read error. The gene calls are TRBV5-8 and TRBJ2-3; D is possibly TRBD1 (5 bases). The CDR3 totals 15 residues. Germline CDR1 and CDR2: SGHTS and YDEGEE. In DNA, the CDR3 is TGTGCCAGCACCTTGCCCAGGGCTCACACAGATACGCAGTATTTT. Encoded protein: CASTLPRAHTDTQYF.

The chain couples TRBV15 to TRBJ1-1, with D hard to call. The V end was cut by 0 bases, the J end by 9 bases, with 11 bases between. The CDR3 has 13 amino acids. Germline V gene sequence: CDR1 LNHNV, CDR2 YYDKDF (reference sequence). Written as DNA, the CDR3 is TGTGCCACCAGCAGAGAGTGGAGAGGGAAAGCTTTCTTT. This translates into CATSREWRGKAFF. Full variable domain (missing parts from reference TRBV15 and TRBJ1-1): DAMVIQNPRYQVTQFGKPVTLSCSQTLNHNVMYWYQQKSSQAPKLLFHYYDKDFNNEADTPDNFQSRRPNTSFCFLDIRSPGLGDTAMYLCATSREWRGKAFFGQGTRLTVV.

V gene TRBV7-2 combines with J gene TRBJ1-2, with unresolved D. Germline V gene sequence: CDR1 SGHTA, CDR2 FQGNSA. The V and J ends lost 7 bases and 4 bases respectively, with 16 bases between them. The CDR3 has 14 residues. The CDR3 DNA follows: TGTGCCAGCACCCAACGAGGAAGAGGCTATGGCTACACCTTC. Its protein is CASTQRGRGYGYTF.

This chain connects TRBV30 to TRBJ2-1; D is perhaps TRBD2 (5 bases). Germline V gives CDR1 GTSNPN, CDR2 SVGIG (reference sequence). The CDR3 contains 12 residues. The V end was cut by 0 bases, the J end by 13 bases, with 13 bases between. This CDR3 is CAWSVAVGKQFF. The DNA for the CDR3 is TGTGCCTGGAGTGTAGCTGTCGGGAAACAGTTCTTC.

V is TRBV7-2 and J is TRBJ1-2; 9 bases are shared with TRBD1. CDR1 and CDR2 from the germline V gene are SGHTA and FQGNSA. The trim removed 2 bases at V and 6 bases at J, leaving 7 bases unmatched. The CDR3 covers 15 residues. CDR3 nucleotide sequence: TGTGCCAGCAGCTTAAGGGTAGACAGGGGGAATGGCTACACCTTC. Translated: CASSLRVDRGNGYTF. Combining the CDR3 with reference TRBV7-2 and TRBJ1-2 gives the whole variable domain GAGVSQSPSNKVTEKGKDVELRCDPISGHTALYWYRQSLGQGLEFLIYFQGNSAPDKSGLPSDRFSAERTGGSVSTLTIQRTQQEDSAVYLCASSLRVDRGNGYTFGSGTRLTVV.

The V and J genes are TRBV7-2 and TRBJ2-2, with 9 bases lining up with TRBD1. The V gene end was trimmed by 3 bases and the J gene end by 6 bases; junction bases not matched to a gene: 8. Germline CDR1 SGHTA, CDR2 FQGNSA. The CDR3 covers 16 residues. DNA for the CDR3: TGTGCCAGCAGCTTGTTCGGGGACAGGGTTCCCGGGGAGCTGTTTTTT. It yields the protein CASSLFGDRVPGELFF. Full variable domain (remainder filled in from reference TRBV7-2 and TRBJ2-2): GAGVSQSPSNKVTEKGKDVELRCDPISGHTALYWYRQSLGQGLEFLIYFQGNSAPDKSGLPSDRFSAERTGGSVSTLTIQRTQQEDSAVYLCASSLFGDRVPGELFFGEGSRLTVL.

V and J are TRBV5-1 and TRBJ1-1; D may be TRBD1 (5 bases). Germline CDR1 reads SGHRS; CDR2 reads YFSETQ. CDR3 length: 16 residues. Trimming took off 2 bases at V and 4 bases at J, with 18 bases between the two ends. The CDR3 DNA reads as TGCGCCAGCAGCTTCCGGCCCGGCAGGGAGGGCACTGAAGCTTTCTTT. It specifies CASSFRPGREGTEAFF.

This clone was seen only once. The rearrangement joins TRBV28 to TRBJ1-1; D is uncertain. With 8 bases removed from V and 10 bases from J, the gap between germline ends came to 17 bases. Germline V gives CDR1 MDHEN, CDR2 SYDVKM. This CDR3 is 12 amino acids long. CDR3: CASRRGREGAFF. The CDR3 DNA follows: TGTGCCAGCCGTCGAGGACGGGAAGGAGCTTTCTTT.

The chain employs TRBV7-8 and TRBJ2-5, with D uncertain. The CDR3 is 13 amino acids. CDR1 is SGHVS, CDR2 FQNEAQ, per germline. V was trimmed by 0 bases and J by 5 bases, leaving 7 bases between them. Written as DNA, the CDR3 is TGTGCCAGCAGCTTAGCGCAGAGGGAGACCCAGTACTTC. Protein sequence: CASSLAQRETQYF. The full variable domain, with the rest looked up from reference TRBV7-8 and TRBJ2-5, is GAGVSQSPRYKVAKRGQDVALRCDPISGHVSLFWYQQALGQGPEFLTYFQNEAQLDKSGLPSDRFFAERPEGSVSTLKIQRTQQEDSAVYLCASSLAQRETQYFGPGTRLLVL.

This chain joins TRBV7-8 and TRBJ1-1, with 7 bases matching TRBD1. The germline V gene has CDR1 SGHVS and CDR2 FQNEAQ. The CDR3 contains 13 residues. With V trimmed by 3 bases and J by 9 bases, 7 bases remained unmatched. CDR3 region: CASSLPGQTKAFF. The CDR3 nucleotides read TGTGCCAGCAGCTTGCCGGGACAGACTAAAGCTTTCTTT.

J is TRBJ1-2 and V is TRBV5-6; no reliable D call. From germline, CDR1 is SGHDT and CDR2 YYEEEE. V lost 5 bases to trimming and J lost 5 bases, with 13 bases between them. This CDR3 contains 13 residues. CDR3 bases: TGTGCCAGCAGTCCCCTAGAGACTTATGGCTACACCTTC. Protein product: CASSPLETYGYTF.

CDR3: CASSLAEADTQYF. CDR3 sequence (DNA): TGTGCCAGCAGCTTAGCGGAGGCAGATACGCAGTATTTT. The chain is built from TRBV7-2 and TRBJ2-3, with TRBD2 as a possible D gene (5 bases). Germline CDR1 and CDR2: SGHTA and FQGNSA. This CDR3 has 13 residues. V dropped 0 bases and J dropped 4 bases, with 5 bases sitting between them.

Only one count was recorded for this clone. The rearrangement uses TRBV4-3 and TRBJ2-1; 11 bases fit TRBD2. V was clipped by 4 bases and J by 0 bases; unmatched bases: 8. This CDR3 is built from 18 residues. Germline CDR1 is LGHNA and CDR2 is YSLEER. DNA for the CDR3: TGCGCCAGCAGCCGGGCTAGCGGGGGGACTACCTCCTACAATGAGCAGTTCTTC. Translated: CASSRASGGTTSYNEQFF.

This clone was counted a few times. The V gene is TRBV2, the J gene TRBJ1-6, with 9 positions matching TRBD1. The CDR3 spans 19 residues. V was clipped by 3 bases and J by 0 bases; unmatched bases: 9. Germline lookup yields CDR1 SNHLY and CDR2 FYNNEI. CDR3 loop: CASSDQGTGLSSYNSPLHF. The CDR3 DNA reads TGTGCCAGCAGTGACCAGGGGACAGGGCTGAGCTCCTATAATTCACCCCTCCACTTT.

The rearrangement links TRBV5-4 to TRBJ2-1; 8 nucleotides line up with TRBD2. From germline, CDR1 is SGHNT and CDR2 YYREEE (reference sequence). V lost 3 bases, J lost 14 bases, and 7 bases stayed unmatched. This CDR3 region has 12 residues. The CDR3 protein is CASSSGGPGKFF. The CDR3, as DNA: TGTGCCAGCAGCTCGGGAGGGCCGGGAAAGTTCTTC.

The rearrangement uses TRBV19 and TRBJ1-2, with a tentative D call TRBD1 (6 bases). The germline gives CDR1 LNHDA, CDR2 SQIVND (reference sequence). The CDR3 covers 15 residues. V lost 1 base and J lost 4, with 13 bases in between. This CDR3 is CASSIGRRTVYGYTF. The CDR3 DNA is TGTGCCAGTAGTATAGGACGGAGGACAGTCTATGGCTACACCTTC.

This clone appeared once. V is TRBV2 and J is TRBJ1-5; the D gene is possibly TRBD1 (6 bases). The CDR3 consists of 14 residues. Germline V CDR1 and CDR2: SNHLY, FYNNEI. The germline V and J ends were trimmed by 5 bases and 4 bases, with 12 bases remaining between them. CDR3 sequence (DNA): TGTGCCAGCAGTCCACAGGGTCAAAATCAGCCCCAGCATTTT. Residues: CASSPQGQNQPQHF.

The chain links TRBV6-6 to TRBJ2-5, with 7 bases fitting TRBD1. The CDR3 runs 14 residues. Germline values: CDR1 MNHNY, CDR2 SVGAGI (reference sequence). Losses at the gene ends were 2 bases for V and 11 bases for J; bases not matched to a gene: 11. The CDR3 sequence: CASSYSTGVGEQYF. The CDR3 DNA reads TGTGCCAGCAGTTACAGCACAGGGGTGGGGGAGCAGTACTTC.

This rearrangement joins TRBV7-9 to TRBJ2-3; D possibly corresponds to TRBD2 (7 bases). This CDR3 has 15 amino acids. V lost 8 bases and J lost 3, with 18 bases in between. Germline values: CDR1 SEHNR, CDR2 FQNEAQ (reference sequence). CDR3 nucleotides: TGTGCCAGCCAAAAGGGGGGGGCCCCTACAGATACGCAGTATTTT. Its translation is CASQKGGAPTDTQYF.

The rearrangement joins TRBV11-3 to TRBJ2-5; 8 nucleotides line up with TRBD1. CDR3 size: 16 residues. CDR1 is SGHNT, CDR2 YENEEA, per germline. J gave up 11 bases and V 5 bases, and 19 bases lay outside the gene matches. The CDR3 sequence is CASSPGTGGTYVEQYF. The DNA for the CDR3 is TGTGCCAGCAGCCCAGGGACAGGAGGAACCTACGTAGAGCAGTACTTC.

The chain joins TRBV7-8 to TRBJ2-5, with TRBD2 identical over 10 bases. The CDR3 has 17 amino acids. CDR1 and CDR2 (germline): SGHVS, FQNEAQ. Unmatched junction bases numbered 11, after V lost 2 bases and J lost 5 bases. CDR3 residues: CASSLSGLAGARETQYF. DNA of the CDR3: TGTGCCAGCAGCTTATCGGGCCTAGCGGGGGCGAGGGAGACCCAGTACTTC.

Only a few counts were recorded for this clone. The rearrangement joins TRBV28 to TRBJ1-4, with 8 nucleotides matching TRBD1. The V gene end was trimmed by 2 bases and the J gene end by 3 bases; junction bases not matched to a gene: 2. The CDR3 is made up of 15 amino acids. Germline V CDR1 and CDR2: MDHEN, SYDVKM. The CDR3 here is CASSLQGAANEKLFF. The DNA of the CDR3 is TGTGCCAGCAGTTTACAGGGGGCAGCTAATGAAAAACTGTTTTTT.

The chain links TRBV10-1 to TRBJ2-7, with 11 bases that match TRBD2. Germline V gene sequence: CDR1 WNHNN, CDR2 SYGVQD (reference sequence). V lost 5 bases to trimming and J lost 0 bases; unmatched junction nucleotides: 9. This CDR3 is 17 amino acids long. The CDR3 DNA sequence: TGCGCCAGCAGTCCCGGGACTAGCGGTAGGATCTCCTACGAGCAGTACTTC. It translates to CASSPGTSGRISYEQYF.

This chain joins TRBV5-5 and TRBJ2-6; D call uncertain. The V end was cut by 3 bases, the J end by 0 bases, with 7 bases between. The CDR3 sequence is 15 residues long. Germline CDR1 is SGHKS and CDR2 is YYEKEE (reference sequence). The CDR3 nucleotides are TGTGCCAGCAGCTACCTAAGCTCTGGGGCCAACGTCCTGACTTTC. It specifies CASSYLSSGANVLTF. Variable domain in full (rest from reference TRBV5-5 and TRBJ2-6): DAGVTQSPTHLIKTRGQQVTLRCSPISGHKSVSWYQQVLGQGPQFIFQYYEKEERGRGNFPDRFSARQFPNYSSELNVNALLLGDSALYLCASSYLSSGANVLTFGAGSRLTVL.

The genes are TRBV11-1 and TRBJ2-7, with 9 bases aligning to TRBD1. The length of the CDR3 is 15 residues. Trimming at V came to 5 bases and at J to 3 bases, leaving 8 bases not matched to a gene. Germline-derived CDR1 and CDR2 are SGHAT and FQDESV (reference sequence). CDR3: CASSLKGQGNYEQYF. The CDR3 region has the DNA TGTGCCAGCAGCCTGAAGGGACAGGGAAACTACGAGCAGTACTTC.

The V gene is TRBV9, the J gene TRBJ2-4, with TRBD1 matching 10 bases. This CDR3 contains 15 residues. J was trimmed by 5 bases and V by 4 bases; bases with no gene match: 6. In germline, CDR1 is SGDLS, CDR2 YYNGEE. CDR3 sequence reads: CASSQGQGMENIQYF. The CDR3 DNA sequence: TGTGCCAGCAGCCAGGGACAGGGGATGGAAAACATTCAGTACTTC. Together with reference TRBV9 and TRBJ2-4, the CDR3 gives the full variable domain: DSGVTQTPKHLITATGQRVTLRCSPRSGDLSVYWYQQSLDQGLQFLIQYYNGEERAKGNILERFSAQQFPDLHSELNLSSLELGDSALYFCASSQGQGMENIQYFGAGTRLSVL.

The chain uses TRBV16 and TRBJ1-5; D gene uncertain. The V gene lost 0 bases and the J gene lost 0 bases, with 3 bases spanning the gap. Germline CDR1 and CDR2: KGHSY and FQNENV. CDR3 length: 14 amino acids. The CDR3 coding sequence is TGTGCCAGCAGCCAATCTAGTAGCAATCAGCCCCAGCATTTT. This gives the protein CASSQSSSNQPQHF. The entire variable domain, with the rest obtained from reference TRBV16 and TRBJ1-5, is as follows: GEEVAQTPKHLVRGEGQKAKLYCAPIKGHSYVFWYQQVLKNEFKFLISFQNENVFDETGMPKERFSAKCLPNSPCSLEIQATKLEDSAVYFCASSQSSSNQPQHFGDGTRLSIL.

The chain uses TRBV19 and TRBJ2-1; D not resolved. Germline V gene data show CDR1 as LNHDA and CDR2 as SQIVND (reference sequence). Trimming removed 4 bases from V and 0 bases from J, with 7 bases in between. The CDR3 sequence is 14 residues long. CDR3 loop: CASSKQSSYNEQFF. The CDR3 coding sequence is TGTGCCAGTAGTAAGCAAAGCTCCTACAATGAGCAGTTCTTC.

The chain carries TRBV7-2 and TRBJ2-5, with TRBD2 matching 11 bases. The ends lost 0 bases at V and 3 bases at J; junction bases unmatched: 0. The CDR3 is 15 residues long. In germline, CDR1 is SGHTA, CDR2 FQGNSA. DNA of the CDR3: TGTGCCAGCAGCTTAGCGGGACTAGCGGAAGAGACCCAGTACTTC. Translated, it gives CASSLAGLAEETQYF.

The rearrangement joins TRBV6-4 to TRBJ2-1; possible D gene TRBD1, 5 bases. Per germline, CDR1 MRHNA and CDR2 SNTAGT. CDR3 length equals 15 residues. V was cut by 2 bases and J by 0 bases, with 8 bases left in between. The DNA of the CDR3 is TGTGCCAGCAGTGACAGGGGTGGCTCCTACAATGAGCAGTTCTTC. Its translation is CASSDRGGSYNEQFF.